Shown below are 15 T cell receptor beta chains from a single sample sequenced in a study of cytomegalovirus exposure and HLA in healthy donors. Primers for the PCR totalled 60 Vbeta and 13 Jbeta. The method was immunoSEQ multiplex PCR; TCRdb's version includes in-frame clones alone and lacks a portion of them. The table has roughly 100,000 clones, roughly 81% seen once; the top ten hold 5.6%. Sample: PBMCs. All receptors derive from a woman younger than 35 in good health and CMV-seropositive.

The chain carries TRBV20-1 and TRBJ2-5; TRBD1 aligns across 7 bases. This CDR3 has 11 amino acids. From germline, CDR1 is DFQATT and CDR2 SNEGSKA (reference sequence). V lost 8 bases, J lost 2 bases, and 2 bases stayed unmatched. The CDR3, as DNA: TGCAGTACAGGGGAGCAAGAGACCCAGTACTTC. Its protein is CSTGEQETQYF.

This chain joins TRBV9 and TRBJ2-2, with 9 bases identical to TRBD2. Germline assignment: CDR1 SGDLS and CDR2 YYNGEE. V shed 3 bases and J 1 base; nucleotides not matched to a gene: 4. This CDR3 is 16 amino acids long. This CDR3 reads CASSAQTSGNTGELFF. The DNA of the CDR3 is TGTGCCAGCAGCGCTCAGACTAGCGGGAACACCGGGGAGCTGTTTTTT.

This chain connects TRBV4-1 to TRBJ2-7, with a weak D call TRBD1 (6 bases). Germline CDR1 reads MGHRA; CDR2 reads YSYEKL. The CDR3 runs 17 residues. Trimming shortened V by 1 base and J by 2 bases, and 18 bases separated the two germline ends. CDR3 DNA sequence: TGCGCCAGCAGCCAAGGGGGGCGGGCCCGCTGGACCTACGAGCAGTACTTC. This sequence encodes CASSQGGRARWTYEQYF.

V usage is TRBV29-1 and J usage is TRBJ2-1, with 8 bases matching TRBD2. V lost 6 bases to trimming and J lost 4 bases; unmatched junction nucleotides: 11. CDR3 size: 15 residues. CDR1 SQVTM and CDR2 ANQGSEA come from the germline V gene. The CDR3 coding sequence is TGCAGCGTAGAGGCGACTAGCGCGGCGTACAATGAGCAGTTCTTC. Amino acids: CSVEATSAAYNEQFF.

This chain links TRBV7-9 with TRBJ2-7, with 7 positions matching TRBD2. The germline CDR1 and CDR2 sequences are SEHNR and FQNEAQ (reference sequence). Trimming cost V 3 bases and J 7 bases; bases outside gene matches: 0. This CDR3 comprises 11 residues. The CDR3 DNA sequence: TGTGCCAGCAGCTTCGGGGGGGAGCAGTACTTC. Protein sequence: CASSFGGEQYF. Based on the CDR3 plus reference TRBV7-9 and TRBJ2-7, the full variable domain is DTGVSQNPRHKITKRGQNVTFRCDPISEHNRLYWYRQTLGQGPEFLTYFQNEAQLEKSRLLSDRFSAERPKGSFSTLEIQRTEQGDSAMYLCASSFGGEQYFGPGTRLTVT.

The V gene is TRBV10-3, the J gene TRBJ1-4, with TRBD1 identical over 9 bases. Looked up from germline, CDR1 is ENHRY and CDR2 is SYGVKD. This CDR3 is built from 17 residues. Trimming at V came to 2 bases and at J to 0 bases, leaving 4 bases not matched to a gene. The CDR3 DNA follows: TGTGCCATCAGTGAGGGACAGGGGATTACAACTAATGAAAAACTGTTTTTT. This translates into CAISEGQGITTNEKLFF.

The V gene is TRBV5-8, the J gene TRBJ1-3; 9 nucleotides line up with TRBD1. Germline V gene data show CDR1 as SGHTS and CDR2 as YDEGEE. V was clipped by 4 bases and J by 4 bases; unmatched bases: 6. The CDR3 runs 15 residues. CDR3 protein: CASSPPGQGGNTIYF. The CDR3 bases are TGTGCCAGCAGCCCGCCGGGACAGGGAGGAAACACCATATATTTT. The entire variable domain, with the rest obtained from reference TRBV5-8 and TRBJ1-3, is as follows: EAGVTQSPTHLIKTRGQQATLRCSPISGHTSVYWYQQALGLGLQFLLWYDEGEERNRGNFPPRFSGRQFPNYSSELNVNALELEDSALYLCASSPPGQGGNTIYFGEGSWLTVV.

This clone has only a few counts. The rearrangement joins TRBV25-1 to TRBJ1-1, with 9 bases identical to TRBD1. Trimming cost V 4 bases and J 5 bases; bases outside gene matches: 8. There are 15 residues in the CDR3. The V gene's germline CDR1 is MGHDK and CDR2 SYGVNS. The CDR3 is CASSAVGQGRTEAFF. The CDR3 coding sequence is TGTGCCAGCAGTGCAGTAGGACAGGGGAGGACTGAAGCTTTCTTT.

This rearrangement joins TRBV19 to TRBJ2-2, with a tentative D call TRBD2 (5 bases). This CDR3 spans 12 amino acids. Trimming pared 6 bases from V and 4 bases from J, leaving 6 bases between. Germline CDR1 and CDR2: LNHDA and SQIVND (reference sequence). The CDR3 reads CASSGITGELFF. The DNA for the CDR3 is TGTGCCAGTAGCGGGATCACCGGGGAGCTGTTTTTT.

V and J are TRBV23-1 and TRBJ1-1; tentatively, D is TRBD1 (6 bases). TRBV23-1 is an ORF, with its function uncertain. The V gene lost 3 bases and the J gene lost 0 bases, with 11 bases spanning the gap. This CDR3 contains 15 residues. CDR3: CASSHNGQLNTEAFF. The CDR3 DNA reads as TGCGCCAGCAGTCACAACGGACAGTTGAACACTGAAGCTTTCTTT.

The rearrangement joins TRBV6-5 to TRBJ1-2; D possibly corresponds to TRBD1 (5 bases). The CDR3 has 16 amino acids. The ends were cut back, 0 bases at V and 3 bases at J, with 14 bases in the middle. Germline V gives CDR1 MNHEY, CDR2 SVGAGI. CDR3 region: CASSYSTGGGYYGYTF. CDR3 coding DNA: TGTGCCAGCAGTTACTCGACCGGGGGAGGTTACTATGGCTACACCTTC.

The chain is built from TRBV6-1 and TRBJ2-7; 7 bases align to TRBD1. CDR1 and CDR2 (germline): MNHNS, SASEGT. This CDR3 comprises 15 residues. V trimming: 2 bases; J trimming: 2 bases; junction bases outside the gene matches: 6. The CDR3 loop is CASSERTGQTYEQYF. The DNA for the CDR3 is TGTGCCAGCAGTGAAAGGACAGGTCAGACCTACGAGCAGTACTTC.

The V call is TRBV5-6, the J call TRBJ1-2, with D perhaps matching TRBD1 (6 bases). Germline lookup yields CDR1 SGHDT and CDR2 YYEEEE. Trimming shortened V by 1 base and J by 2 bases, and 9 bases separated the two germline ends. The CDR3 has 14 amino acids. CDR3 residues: CASSLNTGNYGYTF. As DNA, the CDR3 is TGTGCCAGCAGCTTGAATACAGGGAACTATGGCTACACCTTC. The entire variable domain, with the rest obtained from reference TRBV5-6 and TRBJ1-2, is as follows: DAGVTQSPTHLIKTRGQQVTLRCSPKSGHDTVSWYQQALGQGPQFIFQYYEEEERQRGNFPDRFSGHQFPNYSSELNVNALLLGDSALYLCASSLNTGNYGYTFGSGTRLTVV.

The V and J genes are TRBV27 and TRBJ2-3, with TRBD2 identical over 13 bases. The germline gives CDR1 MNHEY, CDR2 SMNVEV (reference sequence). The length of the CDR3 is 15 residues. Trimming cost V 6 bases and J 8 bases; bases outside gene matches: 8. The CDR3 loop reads CASRAGLAGEVTQYF. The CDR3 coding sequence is TGTGCCAGCAGAGCCGGACTAGCGGGAGAGGTTACGCAGTATTTT.

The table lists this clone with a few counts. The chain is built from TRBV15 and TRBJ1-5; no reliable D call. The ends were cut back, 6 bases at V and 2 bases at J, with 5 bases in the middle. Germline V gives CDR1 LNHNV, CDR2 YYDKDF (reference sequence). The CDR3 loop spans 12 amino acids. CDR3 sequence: CATSNGNQPQHF. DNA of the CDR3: TGTGCCACCAGTAATGGCAATCAGCCCCAGCATTTT.